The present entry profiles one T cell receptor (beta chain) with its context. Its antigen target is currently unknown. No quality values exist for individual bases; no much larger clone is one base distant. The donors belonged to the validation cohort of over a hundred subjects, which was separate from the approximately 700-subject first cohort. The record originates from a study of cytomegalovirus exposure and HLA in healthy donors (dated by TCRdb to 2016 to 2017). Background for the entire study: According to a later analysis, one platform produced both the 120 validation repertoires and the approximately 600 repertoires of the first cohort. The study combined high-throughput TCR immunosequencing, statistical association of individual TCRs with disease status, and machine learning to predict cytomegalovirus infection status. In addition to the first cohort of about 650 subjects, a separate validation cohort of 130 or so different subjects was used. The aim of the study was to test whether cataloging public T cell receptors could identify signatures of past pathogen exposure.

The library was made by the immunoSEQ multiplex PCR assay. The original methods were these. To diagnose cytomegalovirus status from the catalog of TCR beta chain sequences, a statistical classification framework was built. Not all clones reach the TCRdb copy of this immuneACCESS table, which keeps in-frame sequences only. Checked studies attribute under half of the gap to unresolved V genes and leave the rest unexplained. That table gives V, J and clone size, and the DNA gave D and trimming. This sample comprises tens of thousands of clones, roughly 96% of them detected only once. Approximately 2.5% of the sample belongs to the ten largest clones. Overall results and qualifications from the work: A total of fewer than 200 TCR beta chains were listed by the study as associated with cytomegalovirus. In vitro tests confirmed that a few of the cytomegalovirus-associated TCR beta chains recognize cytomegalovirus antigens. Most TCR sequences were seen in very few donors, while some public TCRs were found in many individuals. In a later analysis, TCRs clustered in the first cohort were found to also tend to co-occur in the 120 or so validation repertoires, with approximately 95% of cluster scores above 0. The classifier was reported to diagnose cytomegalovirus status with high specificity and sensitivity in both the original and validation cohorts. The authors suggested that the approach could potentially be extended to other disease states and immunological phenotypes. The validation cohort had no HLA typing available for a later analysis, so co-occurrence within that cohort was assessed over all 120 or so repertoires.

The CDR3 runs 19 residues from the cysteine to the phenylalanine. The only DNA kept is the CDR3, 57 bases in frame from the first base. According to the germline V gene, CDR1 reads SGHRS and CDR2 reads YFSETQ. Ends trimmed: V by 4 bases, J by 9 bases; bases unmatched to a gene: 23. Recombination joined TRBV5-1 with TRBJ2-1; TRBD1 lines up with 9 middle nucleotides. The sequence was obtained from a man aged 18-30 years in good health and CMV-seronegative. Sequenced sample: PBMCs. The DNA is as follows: TGCGCCAGCAGCGGCGGGACAGGGTCAATGTGGCGGGAGAGCGGTGAGCAGTTCTTC. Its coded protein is CASSGGTGSMWRESGEQFF.